These T cell receptor beta chains were read from a single sample in a study of T cells in Graves' hyperthyroidism and ophthalmopathy. TCRdb called the multiplex PCR reads again in MiXCR, with one record for every CDR3 protein. The sample lists 95,000 to 110,000 distinct CDR3 sequences, about half occurring once. What was sequenced was blood. The receptor set was obtained from a man between 40 and 49 years old with Graves' hyperthyroidism. Both conserved end residues are part of each CDR3. The order of the fields is J gene, clone size, V gene, D gene, CDR3 DNA, CDR3 protein. The D gene is left open where the match is weak. Size tells how often a clone was seen (once, few, many) or the class of an expanded clone, and some rows leave it out.

j_gene: TRBJ2-2
abundance: NA
v_gene: TRBV2
d_gene: NA
CDR3nt: TGTGCCAGCAGTGGTGTGGGGGAGCTGTTTTTT
CDR3aa: CASSGVGELFF

j_gene: TRBJ1-4
abundance: NA
v_gene: TRBV2
d_gene: TRBD1
CDR3nt: TGTGCCAGCAGTGAGATAGGGACAGGGAACACTGAAAAACTGTTTTTT
CDR3aa: CASSEIGTGNTEKLFF

j_gene: TRBJ1-1
abundance: many
v_gene: TRBV2
d_gene: NA
CDR3nt: TGTGCCAGCAGGGGGCGGGTCATGAACACTGAAGCTTTCTTT
CDR3aa: CASRGRVMNTEAFF

j_gene: TRBJ2-2
abundance: NA
v_gene: TRBV11-2
d_gene: NA
CDR3nt: TGTGCCAGCACACAGACAGCCCAGGGGACCGGGGAGCTGTTTTTT
CDR3aa: CASTQTAQGTGELFF

j_gene: TRBJ2-7
abundance: many
v_gene: TRBV3-1
d_gene: TRBD1
CDR3nt: TGTGCCAGCAGCCAACGGGACAGGGCCTACGAGCAGTACTTC
CDR3aa: CASSQRDRAYEQYF

j_gene: TRBJ2-1
abundance: many
v_gene: TRBV11-1
d_gene: NA
CDR3nt: TGTGCCAGCAGCTTAGTAGACTCTCAGGAGCAGTTCTTC
CDR3aa: CASSLVDSQEQFF

j_gene: TRBJ2-7
abundance: NA
v_gene: TRBV20-1
d_gene: NA
CDR3nt: TGCAGTGCCAGCGACATAGGGCCGACTTACGAGCAGTACTTC
CDR3aa: CSASDIGPTYEQYF

j_gene: TRBJ2-5
abundance: NA
v_gene: TRBV19
d_gene: TRBD1
CDR3nt: TGTGCCAGTAGTATAGCGACAGGGCAAGGGGAGACCCAGTACTTC
CDR3aa: CASSIATGQGETQYF

j_gene: TRBJ1-2
abundance: once
v_gene: TRBV24-1
d_gene: TRBD1
CDR3nt: TGTGCCACCAGTGACTGGGACAGGGAAATGGGCCATGGCTACACCTTC
CDR3aa: CATSDWDREMGHGYTF

j_gene: TRBJ2-1
abundance: many
v_gene: TRBV5-1
d_gene: TRBD1
CDR3nt: TGCGCCAGCAGCCCCGACAGGGGGACGCTCAATGAGCAGTTCTTC
CDR3aa: CASSPDRGTLNEQFF

j_gene: TRBJ2-1
abundance: NA
v_gene: TRBV2
d_gene: NA
CDR3nt: TGTGCCAGCAGTGGAGGGAATGAGCAGTTCTTC
CDR3aa: CASSGGNEQFF

j_gene: TRBJ2-1
abundance: NA
v_gene: TRBV7-9
d_gene: NA
CDR3nt: TGTGCCAGCAGCTTGTCTGGTCCCTCTCTCGATGAGCAGCTCTTC
CDR3aa: CASSLSGPSLDEQLF

j_gene: TRBJ2-1
abundance: many
v_gene: TRBV7-8
d_gene: TRBD2
CDR3nt: TGTGCCAGCGGCTCAAGACTAGCGGATGAGCAGTTCTTC
CDR3aa: CASGSRLADEQFF

j_gene: TRBJ2-1
abundance: many
v_gene: TRBV7-3
d_gene: TRBD2
CDR3nt: TGTGCCAGCAGCTTGACTAGCGGGAGTAACTATGAGCAGTTCTTC
CDR3aa: CASSLTSGSNYEQFF

j_gene: TRBJ1-5
abundance: many
v_gene: TRBV2
d_gene: NA
CDR3nt: TGTGCCAGCGAGACAGTCGATAGCAATCAGCCCCAGCATTTT
CDR3aa: CASETVDSNQPQHF

j_gene: TRBJ1-2
abundance: many
v_gene: TRBV6-4
d_gene: NA
CDR3nt: TGTGCCAGCAGTGAGAGGGATGGCTACACCTTC
CDR3aa: CASSERDGYTF

j_gene: TRBJ1-5
abundance: NA
v_gene: TRBV24-1
d_gene: NA
CDR3nt: TGTGCCACCAGTCGACAGGCCCAGCATTTT
CDR3aa: CATSRQAQHF

j_gene: TRBJ1-2
abundance: many
v_gene: TRBV15
d_gene: NA
CDR3nt: TGTGCCACCAGCAGAGAGCCGAACGGTAACTATGGCTACACCTTC
CDR3aa: CATSREPNGNYGYTF

j_gene: TRBJ2-2
abundance: few
v_gene: TRBV7-9
d_gene: TRBD1
CDR3nt: TGTGCCAGCAGCCCGGGACAGCTGAACACCGGGGAGCTGTTTTTT
CDR3aa: CASSPGQLNTGELFF

j_gene: TRBJ2-5
abundance: many
v_gene: TRBV13
d_gene: NA
CDR3nt: TGTGCCAGCAGCTTACGGGGGCTGGGGACCCAGTACTTC
CDR3aa: CASSLRGLGTQYF

j_gene: TRBJ1-2
abundance: many
v_gene: TRBV2
d_gene: NA
CDR3nt: TGTGCCAGCAGTGAACGCGGACTTAACTATGGCTACACCTTC
CDR3aa: CASSERGLNYGYTF

j_gene: TRBJ1-2
abundance: NA
v_gene: TRBV10-3
d_gene: NA
CDR3nt: TGTGCCATCAGTGAGTCGAGCGGGGCTCAACTCTATGGCTACACCTTC
CDR3aa: CAISESSGAQLYGYTF

j_gene: TRBJ1-1
abundance: NA
v_gene: TRBV20-1
d_gene: NA
CDR3nt: TGCAGTGCTGAGGGGCTAGCGGGAGGGACTGAAGCGTTCTTT
CDR3aa: CSAEGLAGGTEAFF

j_gene: TRBJ1-1
abundance: NA
v_gene: TRBV7-2
d_gene: NA
CDR3nt: TGTGCCAGCAGCACCGGGACGGTGAACACTGAAGCTTTCTTT
CDR3aa: CASSTGTVNTEAFF

j_gene: TRBJ2-5
abundance: NA
v_gene: TRBV7-2
d_gene: NA
CDR3nt: TGTGCCAGCTCACCCGGCCCGGGTGGGGAGACCCAGTACTTC
CDR3aa: CASSPGPGGETQYF

j_gene: TRBJ2-7
abundance: NA
v_gene: TRBV15
d_gene: NA
CDR3nt: TGTGCCACCAACCGGGGGGACAGTCCCTCCTACGAGCAGTACTTC
CDR3aa: CATNRGDSPSYEQYF

j_gene: TRBJ1-2
abundance: many
v_gene: TRBV4-1
d_gene: TRBD1
CDR3nt: TGCGCCAGCAGCCAAGTTACAGGGGGACGGAATGGCTACACCTTC
CDR3aa: CASSQVTGGRNGYTF

j_gene: TRBJ2-7
abundance: once
v_gene: TRBV7-8
d_gene: TRBD1
CDR3nt: TGTGCCAGCAGCCCGCGACAGGGGGCGATCTACGAGCAGTACTTC
CDR3aa: CASSPRQGAIYEQYF

j_gene: TRBJ1-1
abundance: many
v_gene: TRBV5-1
d_gene: NA
CDR3nt: TGCGCCAGCAGCTTGGGGGTGACGACCGTGAACACTGAAGCTTTCTTT
CDR3aa: CASSLGVTTVNTEAFF

j_gene: TRBJ2-2
abundance: NA
v_gene: TRBV2
d_gene: TRBD1
CDR3nt: TGTGCCAGCAGGGGTGACAGGGGCGGGGAGCTGTTTTTT
CDR3aa: CASRGDRGGELFF

j_gene: TRBJ1-1
abundance: many
v_gene: TRBV20-1
d_gene: NA
CDR3nt: TGCAGTGCTAGTCGGGGAACTGAAGCTTTCTTT
CDR3aa: CSASRGTEAFF

j_gene: TRBJ1-3
abundance: NA
v_gene: TRBV2
d_gene: NA
CDR3nt: TGTGCCAGCAGTGATCCGACAGATGGAAACACCATATATTTT
CDR3aa: CASSDPTDGNTIYF

j_gene: TRBJ2-2
abundance: NA
v_gene: TRBV7-9
d_gene: NA
CDR3nt: TGTGCCAGCAGCCAGACAGATCCAGCTACCAAGGAGCTGTTTTTT
CDR3aa: CASSQTDPATKELFF

j_gene: TRBJ1-6
abundance: once
v_gene: TRBV2
d_gene: NA
CDR3nt: TGTGCCAGCAGTGCCTCGGGGGGAAATTCACCCCCCCACTTT
CDR3aa: CASSASGGNSPPHF

j_gene: TRBJ2-2
abundance: many
v_gene: TRBV20-1
d_gene: NA
CDR3nt: TGCAGTGCTGGCCGGGACTTGAACACCGGGGAGCTGTTTTTT
CDR3aa: CSAGRDLNTGELFF

j_gene: TRBJ2-7
abundance: NA
v_gene: TRBV7-9
d_gene: NA
CDR3nt: TGTGCCAGCAGCTTAGGCAGGGGACTCACCGGGGAGCAGTACTTC
CDR3aa: CASSLGRGLTGEQYF

j_gene: TRBJ2-7
abundance: many
v_gene: TRBV7-9
d_gene: NA
CDR3nt: TGTGCCAGCAGCTTATCAAGGGAGCAGTACTTC
CDR3aa: CASSLSREQYF

j_gene: TRBJ1-1
abundance: many
v_gene: TRBV14
d_gene: NA
CDR3nt: TGTGCCAGCAGCTCTCGAAGGGCCCATGAAGCTTTCTTT
CDR3aa: CASSSRRAHEAFF

j_gene: TRBJ1-1
abundance: many
v_gene: TRBV19
d_gene: TRBD1
CDR3nt: TGTGCCAGTACCCCTACAGGGGCGAACACTGAAGCTTTCTTT
CDR3aa: CASTPTGANTEAFF

j_gene: TRBJ2-1
abundance: many
v_gene: TRBV7-2
d_gene: TRBD1
CDR3nt: TGTGCCAGCAGCGCAGGGGGCACTTTCAACAATGAGCAGTTCTTC
CDR3aa: CASSAGGTFNNEQFF

j_gene: TRBJ1-6
abundance: once
v_gene: TRBV7-2
d_gene: TRBD1
CDR3nt: TGTGCCAGCAGTTCCGGGACAGGAGGGGCACCCCTCCACTTT
CDR3aa: CASSSGTGGAPLHF

j_gene: TRBJ1-6
abundance: many
v_gene: TRBV6-5
d_gene: NA
CDR3nt: TGTGCCAGCAGTCTCAGAGGAGAGGGCTGGAATTCACCCCTCCACTTT
CDR3aa: CASSLRGEGWNSPLHF

j_gene: TRBJ1-2
abundance: NA
v_gene: TRBV2
d_gene: TRBD1
CDR3nt: TGTGCCAGCAGTGTTGTAACCGGGACAGGGGGCTATGGCTACACCTTC
CDR3aa: CASSVVTGTGGYGYTF

j_gene: TRBJ1-2
abundance: many
v_gene: TRBV12-5
d_gene: TRBD1
CDR3nt: TGTGCTAGTGGTGAGGACAGGGGGACCCGTAACTATGGCTACACCTTC
CDR3aa: CASGEDRGTRNYGYTF

j_gene: TRBJ1-1
abundance: NA
v_gene: TRBV20-1
d_gene: TRBD1
CDR3nt: TGCAGTGCTTCCCCTGCCGGGACAGGGTTGGGGACTGAAGCTTTCTTT
CDR3aa: CSASPAGTGLGTEAFF

j_gene: TRBJ2-5
abundance: many
v_gene: TRBV2
d_gene: NA
CDR3nt: TGTGCCAGCAGGACTAGTTTGGTTCGGGAGACCCAGTACTTC
CDR3aa: CASRTSLVRETQYF

j_gene: TRBJ2-1
abundance: many
v_gene: TRBV5-5
d_gene: TRBD2
CDR3nt: TGTGCCAGCAGCCCCAGAGTAACTAGCGGTTACAATGAGCAGTTCTTC
CDR3aa: CASSPRVTSGYNEQFF

j_gene: TRBJ2-1
abundance: many
v_gene: TRBV7-9
d_gene: TRBD2
CDR3nt: TGTGCCAGCAGCTTAGGGACTAGCATCCATGAGCAGTTCTTC
CDR3aa: CASSLGTSIHEQFF

j_gene: TRBJ2-3
abundance: NA
v_gene: TRBV10-3
d_gene: NA
CDR3nt: TGTGCCATCAGTGGAGCGGATACGCAGTATTTT
CDR3aa: CAISGADTQYF

j_gene: TRBJ2-2
abundance: many
v_gene: TRBV6-4
d_gene: NA
CDR3nt: TGTGCCAGCAAACGGGACGGCACCGGGGAGCTGTTTTTT
CDR3aa: CASKRDGTGELFF

j_gene: TRBJ2-7
abundance: many
v_gene: TRBV2
d_gene: NA
CDR3nt: TGTGCCAGCGTCTCCGGCTACGAGCAGTACTTC
CDR3aa: CASVSGYEQYF

j_gene: TRBJ2-7
abundance: many
v_gene: TRBV20-1
d_gene: TRBD2
CDR3nt: TGCAGTGCTAGGACTAGCGGGTGGAACTCCTACGAGCAGTACTTC
CDR3aa: CSARTSGWNSYEQYF

j_gene: TRBJ1-2
abundance: NA
v_gene: TRBV6-4
d_gene: NA
CDR3nt: TGTGCCAGCAGTGGGACTAGCGACACCTTC
CDR3aa: CASSGTSDTF

j_gene: TRBJ1-5
abundance: NA
v_gene: TRBV20-1
d_gene: NA
CDR3nt: TGCAGTGGGGTGACGGCCGAGTATCGACCCCAGCATTTT
CDR3aa: CSGVTAEYRPQHF

j_gene: TRBJ1-2
abundance: many
v_gene: TRBV7-2
d_gene: NA
CDR3nt: TGTGCCAGCAGCACCCGAACAGGGGGCTACACCTTC
CDR3aa: CASSTRTGGYTF

j_gene: TRBJ2-7
abundance: many
v_gene: TRBV28
d_gene: NA
CDR3nt: TGTGCCAGCAGTTCAACCGGGATGGCATTTACCGAGCAGTACTTC
CDR3aa: CASSSTGMAFTEQYF

j_gene: TRBJ1-2
abundance: once
v_gene: TRBV7-3
d_gene: NA
CDR3nt: TGCGCCAGCAGCCAGGCGACCTGGGGCTACACCTTC
CDR3aa: CASSQATWGYTF

j_gene: TRBJ2-7
abundance: NA
v_gene: TRBV7-6
d_gene: TRBD2
CDR3nt: TGTGCCAGCAGCTTAGGGGAGGGGACCTACAAACAGTACTTC
CDR3aa: CASSLGEGTYKQYF

j_gene: TRBJ1-1
abundance: many
v_gene: TRBV9
d_gene: NA
CDR3nt: TGTGCCAGCAGCTTATACCGGGACCCCGCCAACGAAAACACTGAAGCTTTCTTT
CDR3aa: CASSLYRDPANENTEAFF

j_gene: TRBJ1-5
abundance: NA
v_gene: TRBV2
d_gene: NA
CDR3nt: TGTGCTAGCGGAGACAGTGATCAGCCCCAGCATTTT
CDR3aa: CASGDSDQPQHF